A selection of T cell receptor beta chains follows, all from one sample in a study of response to subunit inactivated influenza vaccine. TCRdb re-called the RT-PCR reads through MiXCR, storing one row per CDR3 protein. The profile shows some 850,000 distinct CDR3 sequences, roughly 20% of them singletons. The source material was PBMCs from blood, sampled 4 to 6 days after vaccination. The receptors here all came from a man aged 45-65 years who received an inactivated influenza vaccine. Each CDR3 is given with its conserved first and last residue. The order of the fields is J gene, V gene, CDR3 protein.

TRBJ1-4 | TRBV6-2/TRBV6-3 | CASSRRPGANEKLFF
TRBJ2-2 | TRBV25-1 | CASSDFRGAGELFF
TRBJ1-5 | TRBV20-1 | CSARSDRDYQPQHF
TRBJ2-7 | TRBV5-1 | CASSLDARGSVHEQYF
TRBJ2-2 | TRBV6-1 | CASRRTGGVTGELFF
TRBJ2-7 | TRBV11-2 | CASSLVETYEQYF
TRBJ2-2 | TRBV9 | CASSVFSFGQPGELFF
TRBJ2-1 | TRBV7-2 | CASSLATQATYNEQFF
TRBJ2-1 | TRBV5-5 | CASSLVPGLTYNERFF
TRBJ2-5 | TRBV20-1 | CSAGRGGETQYF
TRBJ2-7 | TRBV20-1 | CSAPRGGLYSEQYF
TRBJ2-7 | TRBV5-1 | CASSFDPLKRTSYEQYF
TRBJ2-2 | TRBV20-1 | CSAGTSGNTGELFF
TRBJ1-5 | TRBV2 | CASRRDRGHQPQHF
TRBJ1-3 | TRBV12-3/TRBV12-4 | CASSLGALALSGNTIYF
TRBJ2-5 | TRBV9 | CASSPADRAVETQYF
TRBJ2-2 | TRBV4-1 | CASSQDHPAGELFF
TRBJ2-3 | TRBV7-9 | CASSLVAGEAPDTQYF
TRBJ2-5 | TRBV20-1 | CSARGGTGTQYF
TRBJ2-7 | TRBV7-2 | CASSLYGGDYEQYF
TRBJ2-1 | TRBV18 | CASSRGGGTHSYNEQFF
TRBJ1-1 | TRBV5-1 | CASSLEVSGTEAFF
TRBJ2-4 | TRBV4-2 | CASSQDGGGPGLMGGNIQYF
TRBJ2-7 | TRBV20-1 | CSARDQWGRGYEQYF
TRBJ2-5 | TRBV5-5 | CASNARGQGRETQYF
TRBJ2-5 | TRBV27 | CASSLFRRETQYF
TRBJ2-3 | TRBV7-2 | CASRPTGGARTDTQYF
TRBJ2-7 | TRBV12-3/TRBV12-4 | CASRGEGSYEQYF
TRBJ2-7 | TRBV4-2 | CASSPTRRGEQYF
TRBJ2-1 | TRBV4-2 | CASSQVIGQTYNEQFF
TRBJ2-3 | TRBV20-1 | CSASEGRADTQYF
TRBJ2-7 | TRBV28 | CASSVRYSYEQYF
TRBJ2-7 | TRBV20-1 | CSASGTSGSYAEQYF
TRBJ2-2 | TRBV9 | CASSVGGGRPHTGELFF
TRBJ1-4 | TRBV5-1 | CASSPGTGKGEKLFF
TRBJ2-7 | TRBV6-1 | CASSLTGPDEQYF
TRBJ2-1 | TRBV7-8 | CASSPGTSGVTEQFF
TRBJ1-3 | TRBV12-3/TRBV12-4 | CASSRTYGNSGNTIYF
TRBJ2-7 | TRBV20-1 | CSASRSGMPYEQYF
TRBJ2-7 | TRBV19 | CASSRGAGYEQYF
TRBJ1-1 | TRBV19 | CATKRTGGMNTEAFF
TRBJ2-7 | TRBV18 | CASSPPWQTYEQYF
TRBJ2-3 | TRBV20-1 | CSATRGADTQYF
TRBJ2-7 | TRBV7-8 | CASSLGALAESSYEQYF
TRBJ2-7 | TRBV5-1 | CASRKMPTGSSYEQYF
TRBJ2-1 | TRBV9 | CASSSTSRGYNEQFF
TRBJ1-2 | TRBV7-9 | CASSERSGGYTF
TRBJ2-1 | TRBV2 | CASSGGTGLPPRSYNEQFF
TRBJ2-7 | TRBV6-1 | CASSSTSGMRYEQYF
TRBJ1-2 | TRBV12-3/TRBV12-4 | CASSLGEGGYGYTF
TRBJ2-5 | TRBV12-3/TRBV12-4 | CASSHGRLQETQYF
TRBJ2-5 | TRBV12-3/TRBV12-4 | CASSLTGAYQETQYF
TRBJ1-6 | TRBV5-4 | CASSLAGNGSPLHF
TRBJ1-1 | TRBV20-1 | CSALRQNTEAFF
TRBJ2-1 | TRBV29-1 | CSVLGSGYNEQFF
TRBJ2-3 | TRBV21-1 | CASSPLDSTDTQYF